The present entry profiles one T cell receptor (beta chain) with its context. No antigen is known for it. The record originates from a study of T cell responses to AZD1222 COVID-19 vaccine. Some clones are missing from TCRdb's copy, which holds only in-frame ones; the method was immunoSEQ multiplex PCR. The sample lists 150,000 to 200,000 clones, 85% to 95% occurring once. General study findings and limits: Dominant CD4 TCR responses targeted spike regions 160-218 and 743-854. The sample set comprised mostly white British donors with more females, and clonal diversity was possibly underestimated. Repertoires were obtained solely post-peak T cell response.

Germline lookup yields CDR1 KGHSH and CDR2 LQKENI. The CDR3 is 16 residues long. V lost 4 bases to trimming and J lost 2 bases; unmatched junction nucleotides: 10. The chain has TRBV18 and TRBJ1-2, with TRBD1 identical over 7 bases. The TCR sequence derives from an adult in good health. This sample comprised peripheral blood, obtained on day 0 of AZD1222 vaccination. CDR3 protein: CASSQNRDSSNYGYTF. CDR3 sequence (DNA): TGTGCCAGCTCACAAAACCGGGACAGCAGCAACTATGGCTACACCTTC.